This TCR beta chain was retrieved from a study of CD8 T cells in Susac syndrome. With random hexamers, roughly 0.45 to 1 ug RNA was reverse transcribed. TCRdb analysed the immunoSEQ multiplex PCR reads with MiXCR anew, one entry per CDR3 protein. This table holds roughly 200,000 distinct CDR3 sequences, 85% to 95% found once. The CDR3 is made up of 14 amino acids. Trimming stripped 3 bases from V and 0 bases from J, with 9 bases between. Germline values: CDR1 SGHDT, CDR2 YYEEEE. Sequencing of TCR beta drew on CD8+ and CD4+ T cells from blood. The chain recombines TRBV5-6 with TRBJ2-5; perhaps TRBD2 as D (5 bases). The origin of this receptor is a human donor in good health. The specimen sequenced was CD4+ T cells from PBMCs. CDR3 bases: TGTGCCAGCAGCTGGGAGAGATACCAAGAGACCCAGTACTTC. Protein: CASSWERYQETQYF.